These 6 T cell receptor beta chains were all obtained from the same sample, sequenced in a study of blood T cell repertoires in COVID-19. Using immunoSEQ multiplex PCR, the repertoire was profiled, and TCRdb retains in-frame clones only, with some absent. Seen here are some 45,000 clones, 93% observed once, and the top ten hold roughly 0.99%. Sequencing was performed on peripheral blood. The source is a man in his 60s with COVID-19, enrolled during active disease.

The V and J genes are TRBV10-3 and TRBJ1-2; 7 nucleotides line up with TRBD1. V lost 6 bases and J lost 6; bases outside the gene matches: 10. Germline V CDR1 and CDR2: ENHRY, SYGVKD. CDR3 length equals 14 residues. In DNA, the CDR3 is TGTGCCATCAGCCCTGGGACAGATCTCCATGGCTACACCTTC. Translating it yields CAISPGTDLHGYTF.

The chain joins TRBV4-1 to TRBJ2-7; 7 positions match TRBD1. There are 15 residues in the CDR3. The V gene's germline CDR1 is MGHRA and CDR2 YSYEKL. J was trimmed by 3 bases and V by 5 bases; bases with no gene match: 10. CDR3 protein: CASSRGPGTYYEQYF. DNA of the CDR3: TGCGCCAGCAGCAGGGGGCCGGGGACCTACTACGAGCAGTACTTC.

The chain is built from TRBV24-1 and TRBJ1-4, with TRBD1 matching over 7 bases. CDR1 is KGHDR, CDR2 SFDVKD, per germline. The CDR3 loop spans 15 amino acids. V was pared by 6 bases and J by 8 bases, with 11 bases of the junction left unmatched. CDR3: CATSPPTGQEEKLFF. The CDR3, as DNA: TGTGCCACCAGTCCCCCGACAGGGCAGGAAGAAAAACTGTTTTTT.

V and J are TRBV5-6 and TRBJ1-2; a weak D match, TRBD1 (6 bases). Trimming cost V 4 bases and J 5 bases, with 9 bases left between them. This CDR3 has 12 residues. Germline CDR1 SGHDT, CDR2 YYEEEE. Here the CDR3 DNA reads TGTGCCAGCAGCACCGGACAGTATGGCTACACCTTC. Encoded protein: CASSTGQYGYTF.

This chain connects TRBV28 to TRBJ1-1; TRBD1 agrees at 8 bases. Germline values: CDR1 MDHEN, CDR2 SYDVKM. Trimming took 7 bases from V and 0 from J; bases not matched to a gene: 13. This CDR3 has 17 residues. CDR3 amino acids: CASTSRERTGLNTEAFF. Here the CDR3 DNA reads TGTGCCAGCACCTCCCGTGAAAGGACAGGGTTGAACACTGAAGCTTTCTTT.

This clone was seen a handful of times. V and J are TRBV6-4 and TRBJ1-2; a weak D match, TRBD1 (5 bases). CDR3 length: 16 residues. Germline CDR1 MRHNA, CDR2 SNTAGT. Trimming shortened V by 4 bases and J by 4 bases, and 19 bases separated the two germline ends. CDR3 bases: TGTGCCAGCAGTGTGTCGGGGGGGGATCCGATCTATGGCTACACCTTC. Translation: CASSVSGGDPIYGYTF.